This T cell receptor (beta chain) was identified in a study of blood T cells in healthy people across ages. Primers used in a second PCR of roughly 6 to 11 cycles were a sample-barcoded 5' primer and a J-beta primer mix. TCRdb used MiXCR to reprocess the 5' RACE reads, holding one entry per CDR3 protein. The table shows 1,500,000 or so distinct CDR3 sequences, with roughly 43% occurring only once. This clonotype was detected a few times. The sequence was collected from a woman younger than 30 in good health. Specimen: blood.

CDR3 DNA sequence: TGTGCCAGCTCACCGGCACAAAACTATGGCTACACCTTC. Protein sequence: CASSPAQNYGYTF. This sequence joins TRBV18 and TRBJ1-2, with D unresolved. V lost 3 bases, J lost 2 bases, and 7 bases lay in between. The CDR3 loop spans 13 amino acids. In germline, CDR1 is KGHSH, CDR2 LQKENI.